This T cell receptor beta chain was observed in a study of T cells in Graves' hyperthyroidism and ophthalmopathy. The CDR3 sequence is 16 residues long. V was pared by 5 bases and J by 1 base, with 7 bases of the junction left unmatched. Germline V gene sequence: CDR1 SGHVS, CDR2 FNYEAQ. This clonotype occurred many times. The target antigen is unknown. Broader study findings: Among thyroid clonotypes expanded above 0.001, most also appeared in blood.

Researchers took RNA transcripts and amplified the TCR beta CDR3 regions from them. HTBI primers drove first-round RT-PCR of the TCR CDR3. Each CDR3 protein is one row after TCRdb ran MiXCR on the multiplex PCR reads. In the table there are over 200,000 distinct CDR3 sequences, 13% to 15% of which are singletons. The sequence was collected from a woman in her thirties or forties with Graves' hyperthyroidism that later progressed to Graves' ophthalmopathy. The sample was blood. This rearrangement joins TRBV7-6 to TRBJ2-2; TRBD2 agrees at 7 bases. CDR3 DNA: TGTGCCAGCAGCCCCGGCGCTAGCGGGAACACCGGGGAGCTGTTTTTT. Its translation: CASSPGASGNTGELFF.